One and the same sample provided the 25 T cell receptor beta chains below, sequenced in a study of T cell responses to AZD1222 COVID-19 vaccine. The repertoire was sequenced with immunoSEQ multiplex PCR; TCRdb's copy has only in-frame clones and lacks some. The sample contains some 70,000 clones, roughly 80% of which appear only once. Here the sequenced sample was peripheral blood, taken 28 days after the second AZD1222 dose. The receptors come from an adult who received the AZD1222 COVID-19 vaccine.

This chain links TRBV9 with TRBJ2-5; D might be TRBD1 or TRBD2, each matching 6 bases. Germline-derived CDR1 and CDR2 are SGDLS and YYNGEE. The CDR3 length is 13 residues. V shed 5 bases and J shed 5 bases, with 13 bases lying between them. DNA of the CDR3: TGTGCCAGCAGTCGGGGGCCGGGGGAGACCCAGTACTTC. Translation: CASSRGPGETQYF.

The chain recombines TRBV4-3 with TRBJ2-7; D not resolved. The CDR3 is made up of 14 amino acids. Germline CDR1 and CDR2: LGHNA and YSLEER. V lost 4 bases, J lost 2 bases, and 12 bases lay in between. CDR3 residues: CASSPATGPYEQYF. The CDR3, as DNA: TGCGCCAGCAGCCCAGCGACCGGCCCCTACGAGCAGTACTTC.

V and J are TRBV7-9 and TRBJ1-1; possible D gene TRBD1, 5 bases. Between the trimmed V and J ends, which lost 2 bases and 5 bases, there was a span of 15 bases. This CDR3 is built from 15 residues. The germline gives CDR1 SEHNR, CDR2 FQNEAQ (reference sequence). The CDR3 nucleotides read TGTGCCAGCAGCTTATTTCGTCAGGGAGGGACTGAAGCTTTCTTT. It specifies CASSLFRQGGTEAFF.

This clone is a singleton in its sample. The J gene is TRBJ2-2, the V gene TRBV5-4, with D tentatively TRBD2 (6 bases). CDR3 length: 16 amino acids. CDR1 is SGHNT, CDR2 YYREEE, per germline (reference sequence). Trimming left V 5 bases short and J 5 bases short, with 19 bases between. The chain's CDR3 is CASSHIVGGWTGELFF. CDR3 coding DNA: TGTGCCAGCAGTCACATAGTGGGGGGTTGGACCGGGGAGCTGTTTTTT.

The chain couples TRBV6-5 to TRBJ2-5, with 12 bases aligning to TRBD2. Germline V gene sequence: CDR1 MNHEY, CDR2 SVGAGI. CDR3 length: 15 amino acids. V lost 5 bases, J lost 5 bases, and 6 bases stayed unmatched. CDR3 in amino acids: CASSLLAGGLETQYF. The CDR3 DNA follows: TGTGCCAGCAGTCTGCTAGCGGGGGGGCTCGAGACCCAGTACTTC.

This clone was seen many times. The J gene is TRBJ2-1, the V gene TRBV7-8, with 8 bases that match TRBD1. The V and J ends lost 4 bases and 4 bases, in that order; junction bases with no gene match: 3. Germline V CDR1 and CDR2: SGHVS, FQNEAQ. The CDR3 extends over 14 amino acids. This CDR3 reads CASSYRTGYNEQFF. DNA of the CDR3: TGTGCCAGCAGCTATAGGACAGGGTACAATGAGCAGTTCTTC.

The gene calls are TRBV27 and TRBJ2-7, with D tentatively TRBD1 or TRBD2 (5 bases each). Germline V CDR1 and CDR2: MNHEY, SMNVEV (reference sequence). V lost 4 bases and J lost 0, with 10 bases in between. The CDR3 has 14 amino acids. The CDR3 DNA sequence: TGTGCCAGCAGTTGGGACGCGAGCTCCTACGAGCAGTACTTC. Protein: CASSWDASSYEQYF.

V gene TRBV9 combines with J gene TRBJ2-3; tentative D call: TRBD1 (5 bases). This CDR3 has 16 amino acids. Germline CDR1 SGDLS, CDR2 YYNGEE. V was clipped by 0 bases and J by 2 bases, with 13 bases between them. In DNA form, the CDR3 reads TGTGCCAGCAGCGTAGGCCAGGGCCTCATCACAGATACGCAGTATTTT. Translation gives CASSVGQGLITDTQYF.

CDR3 DNA: TGTGCCAGCAGCTTTACAAGGAGCAATCAGCCCCAGCATTTT. Encoded protein: CASSFTRSNQPQHF. This chain connects TRBV5-6 to TRBJ1-5; D is uncertain. Trimming left V 2 bases short and J 1 base short, with 7 bases between. The germline CDR1 and CDR2 sequences are SGHDT and YYEEEE. The CDR3 covers 14 residues. Together with reference TRBV5-6 and TRBJ1-5, the CDR3 gives the full variable domain: DAGVTQSPTHLIKTRGQQVTLRCSPKSGHDTVSWYQQALGQGPQFIFQYYEEEERQRGNFPDRFSGHQFPNYSSELNVNALLLGDSALYLCASSFTRSNQPQHFGDGTRLSIL.

This clone has more than one count but fewer than ten. V and J are TRBV7-9 and TRBJ1-4, with 11 bases fitting TRBD1. The J segment lost 6 bases and the V segment lost 5 bases, leaving 5 bases of the junction unmatched. The V gene's germline CDR1 is SEHNR and CDR2 FQNEAQ (reference sequence). CDR3 length equals 15 residues. CDR3 coding DNA: TGTGCCAGCAGCCCGGGACAGGGGGGGCATGAAAAACTGTTTTTT. Amino acids: CASSPGQGGHEKLFF.

The chain carries TRBV11-2 and TRBJ2-1; the match to TRBD2 covers 8 bases. The length of the CDR3 is 17 residues. CDR1 SGHAT and CDR2 FQNNGV come from the germline V gene. The junction had 10 bases not matched to a gene; V was cut back by 5 bases and J by 1 base. This CDR3 reads CASSRPGGVRSYNEQFF. The CDR3 nucleotides read TGTGCCAGCAGCCGACCGGGGGGGGTAAGGTCCTACAATGAGCAGTTCTTC.

The CDR3 DNA is TGTGCCAGCAGCTTGCCAGGGGGAGATGAGCAGTTCTTC. It specifies CASSLPGGDEQFF. The chain combines TRBV5-5 with TRBJ2-1, with 7 bases matching TRBD1. This CDR3 is 13 amino acids long. Germline-derived CDR1 and CDR2 are SGHKS and YYEKEE (reference sequence). The V gene end was trimmed by 1 base and the J gene end by 8 bases; junction bases not matched to a gene: 3.

V is TRBV28 and J is TRBJ1-5; perhaps TRBD1 as D (5 bases). Germline V lookup: CDR1 MDHEN, CDR2 SYDVKM. V gave up 4 bases and J gave up 1 base, with 5 bases separating them. The CDR3 covers 13 residues. DNA for the CDR3: TGTGCCAGCAGTTGGGGGAGCAATCAGCCCCAGCATTTT. Translating it yields CASSWGSNQPQHF. Using reference TRBV28 and TRBJ1-5 for the parts outside the CDR3, the full variable domain is DVKVTQSSRYLVKRTGEKVFLECVQDMDHENMFWYRQDPGLGLRLIYFSYDVKMKEKGDIPEGYSVSREKKERFSLILESASTNQTSMYLCASSWGSNQPQHFGDGTRLSIL.

This chain joins TRBV11-2 and TRBJ2-5, with D perhaps matching TRBD2 (5 bases). The CDR3 runs 13 residues. The V gene's germline CDR1 is SGHAT and CDR2 FQNNGV. V lost 4 bases and J 4 bases, leaving 10 bases between the germline ends. CDR3: CASSYPGSETQYF. The CDR3 region has the DNA TGTGCCAGCAGCTACCCGGGGTCAGAGACCCAGTACTTC.

This clone has only one observation. The chain links TRBV5-6 to TRBJ1-1, with a weak D call TRBD1 (6 bases). The CDR3 is made up of 19 amino acids. V shed 2 bases and J shed 0 bases, with 23 bases lying between them. The V gene's germline CDR1 is SGHDT and CDR2 YYEEEE. The CDR3, as DNA: TGTGCCAGCAGCTTTCCAAGACTTTGGACAGTAAACATGAACACTGAAGCTTTCTTT. The encoded protein is CASSFPRLWTVNMNTEAFF.

This chain uses TRBV19 with TRBJ2-5; D gene unclear. Trimming left V 1 base short and J 4 bases short, with 10 bases between. Germline V gene lookup returns CDR1 LNHDA and CDR2 SQIVND (reference sequence). This CDR3 spans 14 amino acids. The CDR3 DNA reads as TGTGCCAGTAGTATAGTACCCCCAGGAGAGACCCAGTACTTC. It encodes CASSIVPPGETQYF. Based on the CDR3 plus reference TRBV19 and TRBJ2-5, the full variable domain is DGGITQSPKYLFRKEGQNVTLSCEQNLNHDAMYWYRQDPGQGLRLIYYSQIVNDFQKGDIAEGYSVSREKKESFPLTVTSAQKNPTAFYLCASSIVPPGETQYFGPGTRLLVL.

The chain uses TRBV11-3 and TRBJ2-3; tentatively, D is TRBD1 or TRBD2 (6 bases each). Germline V gene data show CDR1 as SGHNT and CDR2 as YENEEA. V was pared by 5 bases and J by 0 bases, with 12 bases between. CDR3 size: 15 residues. The CDR3 sequence is CASSTPGASTDTQYF. DNA of the CDR3: TGTGCCAGCAGCACCCCGGGGGCTAGCACAGATACGCAGTATTTT.

The chain employs TRBV12-3 or TRBV12-4 and TRBJ1-4; D ambiguous. The germline V and J ends were trimmed by 6 bases and 16 bases, with 18 bases remaining between them. The CDR3 sequence is 12 residues long. The CDR3 reads CASSPNPGRGFF. CDR3 coding DNA: TGTGCCAGCAGCCCCAACCCAGGAAGAGGGTTTTTT.

The chain uses TRBV6-6 and TRBJ2-2; 14 bases are a match to TRBD2. The CDR3 has 17 amino acids. From germline, CDR1 is MNHNY and CDR2 SVGAGI (reference sequence). J was trimmed by 0 bases and V by 6 bases; bases with no gene match: 3. The CDR3 here is CASSRLAGGPNTGELFF. CDR3 sequence (DNA): TGTGCCAGCAGCCGACTAGCGGGGGGGCCGAACACCGGGGAGCTGTTTTTT.

In this sample, this clone turned up a few times. J is TRBJ1-2 and V is TRBV2; 7 nucleotides align to TRBD1. CDR1 is SNHLY, CDR2 FYNNEI, per germline. V shed 6 bases and J 5 bases; nucleotides not matched to a gene: 12. CDR3 length: 15 amino acids. Here the CDR3 reads CASRKGQRYSYGYTF. The CDR3 DNA reads TGTGCCAGCAGAAAGGGACAGAGGTATTCTTATGGCTACACCTTC.

The chain joins TRBV20-1 to TRBJ2-2, with a tentative D call TRBD2 (6 bases). This CDR3 contains 15 residues. The V end lost 3 bases, the J end lost 5 bases, and 16 bases lay between the germline ends. Germline CDR1 reads DFQATT; CDR2 reads SNEGSKA (reference sequence). Here the CDR3 DNA reads TGCAGTGCTAGTCCGGCGGGAAGAAGGACCGGGGAGCTGTTTTTT. Amino acid sequence: CSASPAGRRTGELFF.

The chain carries TRBV5-1 and TRBJ2-5; TRBD2 aligns across 7 bases. J gave up 5 bases and V 7 bases, and 11 bases lay outside the gene matches. From germline, CDR1 is SGHRS and CDR2 YFSETQ. The CDR3 has 14 amino acids. CDR3 in amino acids: CASPHGTTAETQYF. Written as DNA, the CDR3 is TGCGCCAGCCCACACGGGACTACCGCGGAGACCCAGTACTTC.

This clone was observed a handful of times. The chain joins TRBV7-9 to TRBJ2-7; possibly TRBD1 for D (5 bases). The CDR3 is 12 amino acids. Trimming removed 11 bases at V and 1 base at J, with 12 bases between. CDR1 is SEHNR, CDR2 FQNEAQ, per germline (reference sequence). The CDR3 coding sequence is TGTGCCGTCTTCAGGGATTCCTACGAGCAGTACTTC. It translates to CAVFRDSYEQYF.

The genes are TRBV9 and TRBJ2-1; the match to TRBD1 covers 9 bases. This CDR3 comprises 16 residues. The ends lost 4 bases at V and 1 base at J; junction bases unmatched: 6. The germline V gene has CDR1 SGDLS and CDR2 YYNGEE. CDR3 DNA: TGTGCCAGCAGCCCCCGGGACAGGGCTTCCTACAATGAGCAGTTCTTC. Residues: CASSPRDRASYNEQFF.

The chain has TRBV4-2 and TRBJ1-1, with D hard to call. Germline V gene sequence: CDR1 LGHNA, CDR2 YNFKEQ. V shed 7 bases and J shed 0 bases, with 9 bases lying between them. The CDR3 totals 13 residues. CDR3 amino acids: CASNPTMNTEAFF. The CDR3 DNA is TGTGCCAGCAACCCGACGATGAACACTGAAGCTTTCTTT.